This T cell receptor (beta chain) was documented in a study of T cells in Graves' hyperthyroidism and ophthalmopathy. Researchers took RNA transcripts and amplified the TCR beta CDR3 regions from them. The HTBI primer set was used in a first-round RT-PCR of the TCR CDR3. TCRdb processed the multiplex PCR reads anew with MiXCR; each CDR3 protein has one entry. The sample has 500,000 to 550,000 distinct CDR3 sequences, about 20% seen once. Graves' hyperthyroidism was deemed stable absent ophthalmopathy progression within 18 months. V was clipped by 1 base and J by 4 bases; unmatched bases: 8. The CDR3 contains 17 residues. Germline V gives CDR1 SGHRS, CDR2 YFSETQ.

Sequenced sample: blood. The receptor was isolated from a man younger than 35 with Graves' hyperthyroidism. The J gene is TRBJ2-5, the V gene TRBV5-1, with 12 nucleotides matching TRBD2. CDR3 sequence reads: CASSLTGLAGGRETQYF. The CDR3 DNA is TGCGCCAGCAGCTTGACTGGGCTAGCGGGGGGGAGAGAGACCCAGTACTTC.